A single sample gave rise to the 6 T cell receptor beta chains below, sequenced in a study of graft-versus-host responses after intestinal transplantation. Assay used: immunoSEQ multiplex PCR; TCRdb lists only in-frame clones, some missing. This table has roughly 28,000 clones, 93% appearing once. The sequencing used PBMCs, collected about ten weeks after intestinal transplant. These TCRs come from a human patient who received an intestinal transplant, so some T cells may come from the graft donor.

The genes are TRBV7-9 and TRBJ2-1; D gene ambiguous. The V end was cut by 4 bases, the J end by 8 bases, with 18 bases between. The germline CDR1 and CDR2 sequences are SEHNR and FQNEAQ (reference sequence). CDR3 size: 15 residues. As DNA, the CDR3 is TGTGCCAGCAGCTGGCTACGTGTGCCGGACCATGAGCAGTTCTTC. Translation: CASSWLRVPDHEQFF.

The chain carries TRBV11-2 and TRBJ2-3; 7 bases map to TRBD2. This CDR3 spans 15 amino acids. The germline CDR1 and CDR2 sequences are SGHAT and FQNNGV. Losses at the gene ends were 2 bases for V and 0 bases for J; bases not matched to a gene: 2. This CDR3 reads CASSLRLASTDTQYF. DNA for the CDR3: TGTGCCAGCAGCTTACGACTAGCCAGCACAGATACGCAGTATTTT.

The rearrangement joins TRBV29-1 to TRBJ2-2; D gene unclear. Germline CDR1 reads SQVTM; CDR2 reads ANQGSEA. The ends were cut back, 0 bases at V and 0 bases at J, with 11 bases in the middle. This CDR3 has 16 residues. CDR3 nucleotides: TGCAGCGTTGAAGATCCGGTCAGAACGAACACCGGGGAGCTGTTTTTT. The encoded protein is CSVEDPVRTNTGELFF.

The rearrangement links TRBV4-1 to TRBJ2-7, with a tentative D call TRBD1 (6 bases). V was shortened by 0 bases and J by 5 bases, with 14 bases between the two germline ends. The CDR3 is 15 residues long. In germline, CDR1 is MGHRA, CDR2 YSYEKL. CDR3 in DNA: TGCGCCAGCAGCCAAGAGGAGCAGGGGCTGGACGAGCAGTACTTC. Translation: CASSQEEQGLDEQYF.

The chain uses TRBV13 and TRBJ2-7; D not certain. CDR3 size: 14 residues. The germline V gene encodes CDR1 PRHDT and CDR2 FYEKMQ (reference sequence). Trimming shortened V by 3 bases and J by 4 bases, and 13 bases separated the two germline ends. The CDR3 loop is CASSFGPKKYEQYF. CDR3 DNA: TGTGCCAGCAGCTTCGGCCCAAAGAAATACGAGCAGTACTTC.

The V and J genes are TRBV12-5 and TRBJ2-7; no clear D. The V and J ends lost 0 bases and 2 bases respectively, with 11 bases between them. This CDR3 spans 15 amino acids. The germline V gene encodes CDR1 LGHNT and CDR2 FRNRAP. CDR3 DNA sequence: TGTGCTAGTGGTTTGGTCCTCAGGAAAACCTACGAGCAGTACTTC. Protein: CASGLVLRKTYEQYF.